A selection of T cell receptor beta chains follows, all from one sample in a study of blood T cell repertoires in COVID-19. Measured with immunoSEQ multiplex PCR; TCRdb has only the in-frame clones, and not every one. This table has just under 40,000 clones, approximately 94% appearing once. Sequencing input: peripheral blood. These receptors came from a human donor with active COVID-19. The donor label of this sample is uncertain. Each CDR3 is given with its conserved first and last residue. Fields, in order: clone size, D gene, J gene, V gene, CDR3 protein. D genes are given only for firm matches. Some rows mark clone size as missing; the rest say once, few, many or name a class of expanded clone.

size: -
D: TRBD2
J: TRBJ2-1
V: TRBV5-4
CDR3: CASSLLTSDNEQFF

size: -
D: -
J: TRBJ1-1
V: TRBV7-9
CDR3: CASSPGLSEPEAFF

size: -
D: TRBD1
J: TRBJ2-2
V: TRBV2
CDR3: CASSGQGARNGELFF

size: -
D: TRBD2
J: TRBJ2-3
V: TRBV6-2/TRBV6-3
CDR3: CASSYKAGGPSDTQYF

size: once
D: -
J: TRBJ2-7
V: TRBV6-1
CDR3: CASSEALGRGERREQYF

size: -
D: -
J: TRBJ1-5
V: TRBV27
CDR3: CASSLIGQPQHF

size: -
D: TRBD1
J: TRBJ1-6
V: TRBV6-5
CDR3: CASSYLGTGGSPLHF

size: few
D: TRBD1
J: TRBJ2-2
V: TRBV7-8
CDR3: CASSAPGQANTGELFF

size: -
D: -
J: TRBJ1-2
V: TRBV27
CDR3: CASSFMTGYGYTF

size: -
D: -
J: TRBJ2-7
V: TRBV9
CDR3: CASSQDNGGNEQYF

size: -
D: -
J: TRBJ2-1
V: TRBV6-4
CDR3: CASSEVGSYGEQFF

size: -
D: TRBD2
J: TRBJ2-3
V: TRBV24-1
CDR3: CATSDASGITDTQYF

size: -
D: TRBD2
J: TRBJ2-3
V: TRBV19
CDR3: CASSILVTSSTDTQYF

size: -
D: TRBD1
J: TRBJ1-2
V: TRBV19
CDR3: CASSSPTGGRGYTF

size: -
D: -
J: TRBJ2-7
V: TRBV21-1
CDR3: CASSKVEAGYEQYF

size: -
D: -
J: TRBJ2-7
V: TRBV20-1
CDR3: CSAGQSYEQYF

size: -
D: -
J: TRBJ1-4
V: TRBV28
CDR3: CASRRGGNEKLFF

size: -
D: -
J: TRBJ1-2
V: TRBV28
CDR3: CASRPTNYGYTF

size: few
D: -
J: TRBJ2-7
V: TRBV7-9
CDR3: CASSGEGRYEQYF

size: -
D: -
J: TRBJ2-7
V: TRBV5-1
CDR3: CASSLDIASYEQYF

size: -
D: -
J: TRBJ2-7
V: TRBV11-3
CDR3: CASSTGRGTYEQYF

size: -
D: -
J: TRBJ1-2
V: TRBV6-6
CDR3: CASSYSQGRYGYTF

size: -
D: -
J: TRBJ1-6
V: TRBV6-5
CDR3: CASSSDSNNSPLHF

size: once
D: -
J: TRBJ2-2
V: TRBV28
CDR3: CASSFSRVARELFF

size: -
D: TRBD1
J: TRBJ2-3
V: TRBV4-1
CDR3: CASSRDRGSDTQYF

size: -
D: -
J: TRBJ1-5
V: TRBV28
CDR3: CATSYQPQHF

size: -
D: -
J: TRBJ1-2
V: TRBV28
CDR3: CASSGPLGGYTF

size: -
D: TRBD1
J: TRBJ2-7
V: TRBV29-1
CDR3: CSVEGDRGSSYEQYF

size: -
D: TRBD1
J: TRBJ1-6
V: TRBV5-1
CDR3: CASSFGDRVQNSPLHF

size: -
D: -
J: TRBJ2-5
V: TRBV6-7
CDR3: CASSYGQGFQETQYF

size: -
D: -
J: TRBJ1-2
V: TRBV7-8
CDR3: CASSFPGINYGYTF

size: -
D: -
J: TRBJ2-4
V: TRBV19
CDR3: CASRPDSPLKKNIQYF

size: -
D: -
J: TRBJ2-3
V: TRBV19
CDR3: CASSGAGRNTQYF

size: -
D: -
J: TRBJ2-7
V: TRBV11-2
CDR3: CASSVGLPYEQYF

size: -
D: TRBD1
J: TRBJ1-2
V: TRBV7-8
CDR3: CASSPGQGAFGYGYTF

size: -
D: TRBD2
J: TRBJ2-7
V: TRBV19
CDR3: CATSGTSGYEQYF

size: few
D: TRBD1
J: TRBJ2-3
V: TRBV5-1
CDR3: CASSSGQGGTDTQYF

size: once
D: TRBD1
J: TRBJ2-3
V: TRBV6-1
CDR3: CASSGLTGGSGDTQYF

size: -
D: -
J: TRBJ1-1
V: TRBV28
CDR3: CASRVPGVTENTEAFF

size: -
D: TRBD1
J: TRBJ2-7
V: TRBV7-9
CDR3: CASSPRGSGGLSSYEQYF

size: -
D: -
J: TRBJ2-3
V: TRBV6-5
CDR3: CASRWTGTDTQYF

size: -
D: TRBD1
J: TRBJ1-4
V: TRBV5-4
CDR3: CASSGRQGLNEKLFF

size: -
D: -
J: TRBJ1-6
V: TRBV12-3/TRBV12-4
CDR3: CASSLGSYSPLHF

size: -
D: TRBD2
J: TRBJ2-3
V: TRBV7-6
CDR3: CASSFRLADITDTQYF

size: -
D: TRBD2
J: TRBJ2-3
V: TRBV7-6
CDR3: CASSKLTSGRGTTDTQYF

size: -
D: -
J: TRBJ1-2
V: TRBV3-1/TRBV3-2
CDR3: CASSQRQNYGYTF

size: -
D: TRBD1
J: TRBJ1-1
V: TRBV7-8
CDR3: CASSIPGQGTAEAFF

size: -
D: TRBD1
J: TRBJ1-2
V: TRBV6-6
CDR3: CASNTGVGYGYTF

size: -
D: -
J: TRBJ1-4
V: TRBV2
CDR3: CASSRGEKLFF

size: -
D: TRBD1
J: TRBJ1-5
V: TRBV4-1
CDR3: CASSQVDRGSGSNQPQHF

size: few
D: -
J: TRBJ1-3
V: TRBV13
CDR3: CASSTRGATGNTIYF

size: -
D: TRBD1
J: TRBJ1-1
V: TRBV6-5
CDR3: CASSQGTGWDTEAFF

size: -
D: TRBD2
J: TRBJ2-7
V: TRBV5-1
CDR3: CASSPVASGSYEQYF

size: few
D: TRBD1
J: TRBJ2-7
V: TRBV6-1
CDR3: CASSEAWTGALF

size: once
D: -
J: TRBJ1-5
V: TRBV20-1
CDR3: CSASGRDITGPRPDQPQHF

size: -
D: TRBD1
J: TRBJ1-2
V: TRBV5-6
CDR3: CASSRTGSGYTF

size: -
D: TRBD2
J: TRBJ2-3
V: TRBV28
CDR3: CASSSTSASTDTQYF

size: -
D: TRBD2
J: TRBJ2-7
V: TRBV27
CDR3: CASSVTLSGGYDEQYF

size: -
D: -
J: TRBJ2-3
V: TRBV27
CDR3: CASSLFSTDTQYF